These 15 T cell receptor beta chains came from one sample sequenced in a study of blood T cell repertoires in COVID-19. The protocol was immunoSEQ multiplex PCR, while the TCRdb copy is restricted to in-frame clones and leaves out a portion. The table lists tens of thousands of clones, approximately 83% of them singletons. The sample taken for sequencing was peripheral blood. The receptors here all came from a woman in her fifties or sixties with acute or convalescent COVID-19.

The chain carries TRBV27 and TRBJ1-2, with a possible D match to TRBD1 (6 bases). The ends were cut back, 4 bases at V and 6 bases at J, with 24 bases in the middle. The germline gives CDR1 MNHEY, CDR2 SMNVEV (reference sequence). The CDR3 runs to 17 residues. In nucleotides, the CDR3 is TGTGCCAGCAGTTCCCCGGGGGGCGGAGGGCCTAAGGATGGCTACACCTTC. Translating gives CASSSPGGGGPKDGYTF.

The chain links TRBV5-1 to TRBJ1-1; the D is unclear. From germline, CDR1 is SGHRS and CDR2 YFSETQ. CDR3 length: 14 residues. The germline V and J ends were trimmed by 0 bases and 1 base, with 7 bases remaining between them. This chain's CDR3 is CASSLGGGNTEAFF. The CDR3 nucleotides read TGCGCCAGCAGCTTGGGAGGAGGGAACACTGAAGCTTTCTTT.

The chain is built from TRBV3-1 (or the pseudogene TRBV3-2) and TRBJ2-2; no clear D gene. V was shortened by 0 bases and J by 8 bases, with 10 bases between the two germline ends. CDR1 is LGHDT and CDR2 is YNNKEL in the germline V gene (reference sequence). The CDR3 is 14 amino acids. CDR3 in DNA: TGTGCCAGCAGCCAAGATGCGGCCGGTGGGGAGCTGTTTTTT. It codes for CASSQDAAGGELFF.

V usage is TRBV6-5 and J usage is TRBJ1-1; TRBD1 agrees at 7 bases. The CDR3 totals 13 residues. V lost 10 bases and J lost 4; bases outside the gene matches: 9. Germline V gene sequence: CDR1 MNHEY, CDR2 SVGAGI. CDR3 in amino acids: CATLGRGPTEAFF. The CDR3 DNA reads as TGTGCCACCCTGGGAAGGGGGCCCACTGAAGCTTTCTTT.

V is TRBV27 and J is TRBJ1-2; D unresolved. CDR1 and CDR2 (germline): MNHEY, SMNVEV (reference sequence). The CDR3 loop spans 15 amino acids. Trimming stripped 5 bases from V and 7 bases from J, with 20 bases between. The CDR3 here is CASSPLMRGRGGYTF. DNA for the CDR3: TGTGCCAGCAGTCCCCTAATGAGAGGGCGTGGTGGCTACACCTTC.

In regard to this clone: At one of its ends the junction is not consistent with the germline gene, which may arise from a read error. The rearrangement uses TRBV10-3 and TRBJ1-1, with 8 bases aligning to TRBD1. CDR1 ENHRY and CDR2 SYGVKD come from the germline V gene. The CDR3 spans 15 residues. CDR3 nucleotide sequence: TGTGCCATCATTATATGGACAGGGAGGAACCCTGAAGCTTTCTTT. This gives the protein CAIIIWTGRNPEAFF.

This chain links TRBV7-3 with TRBJ2-1, with 10 nucleotides matching TRBD2. V was pared by 3 bases and J by 8 bases, with 7 bases of the junction left unmatched. From germline, CDR1 is SGHTA and CDR2 FQGTGA. The CDR3 has 15 residues. The CDR3 reads CASSFPGTSEDEQFF. In nucleotides, the CDR3 is TGTGCCAGCAGCTTTCCCGGGACTAGCGAGGATGAGCAGTTCTTC.

In nucleotides, the CDR3 is TGTGCCAGCAGCCCGCCAGGGACTAGCGGGGGGGCGTATTTT. Translated: CASSPPGTSGGAYF. The chain couples TRBV7-3 to TRBJ2-3; 16 nucleotides agree with TRBD2. This CDR3 is 14 amino acids long. Germline values: CDR1 SGHTA, CDR2 FQGTGA. J was trimmed by 14 bases and V by 5 bases; bases with no gene match: 7.

The rearrangement joins TRBV4-2 to TRBJ2-5; TRBD1 matches at 8 bases. The CDR3 spans 18 residues. Germline trimming cut 0 bases from V and 5 bases from J; bases unmatched to any gene: 14. In germline, CDR1 is LGHNA, CDR2 YNFKEQ. The CDR3 region is CASSQDPTGVITGETQYF. In DNA, the CDR3 is TGTGCCAGCAGCCAAGATCCGACAGGGGTAATCACGGGCGAGACCCAGTACTTC.

The chain combines TRBV10-3 with TRBJ1-1; 8 nucleotides align to TRBD1. Germline V gives CDR1 ENHRY, CDR2 SYGVKD. The trim removed 4 bases at V and 6 bases at J, leaving 7 bases unmatched. The CDR3 contains 14 residues. CDR3: CAISVDRDSAEAFF. CDR3 DNA sequence: TGTGCCATCAGTGTGGACAGGGATTCCGCTGAAGCTTTCTTT.

The J gene is TRBJ2-1, the V gene TRBV6-5; D might be TRBD2 (6 bases). The CDR3 contains 13 residues. Trimming removed 7 bases from V and 5 bases from J, with 12 bases in between. CDR1 and CDR2 (germline): MNHEY, SVGAGI. The CDR3 sequence is CASTVAGNNEQFF. In DNA form, the CDR3 reads TGTGCCAGCACCGTGGCGGGAAACAATGAGCAGTTCTTC.

This chain uses TRBV2 with TRBJ1-4; possible D gene TRBD1, 5 bases. Germline V lookup: CDR1 SNHLY, CDR2 FYNNEI. This CDR3 is 15 amino acids long. The V end lost 1 base, the J end lost 4 bases, and 10 bases lay between the germline ends. CDR3 residues: CASSEGGHRNEKLFF. The CDR3 coding sequence is TGTGCCAGCAGTGAAGGCGGACACCGTAATGAAAAACTGTTTTTT.

The rearrangement uses TRBV6-1 and TRBJ2-5; D uncertain. CDR1 MNHNS and CDR2 SASEGT come from the germline V gene. The germline V and J ends were trimmed by 0 bases and 7 bases, with 12 bases remaining between them. This CDR3 contains 14 residues. DNA for the CDR3: TGTGCCAGCAGTGAAGCGGGCAGTTCTGGGACCCAGTACTTC. This sequence encodes CASSEAGSSGTQYF.

The chain carries TRBV5-1 and TRBJ2-3; 7 bases line up with TRBD1. J gave up 3 bases and V 5 bases, and 9 bases lay outside the gene matches. The CDR3 loop spans 15 amino acids. CDR1 SGHRS and CDR2 YFSETQ come from the germline V gene. The CDR3 DNA is TGCGCCAGCAGGGGACAGATTTCCCTTACAGATACGCAGTATTTT. Translation: CASRGQISLTDTQYF.

The rearrangement joins TRBV2 to TRBJ2-7; 9 nucleotides line up with TRBD1. After removal of 6 bases from V and 7 bases from J, the junction contained 19 bases not matched to a gene. The CDR3 runs to 17 residues. From germline, CDR1 is SNHLY and CDR2 FYNNEI. CDR3 sequence (DNA): TGTGCCAGCAGACCCCTTGATAGGACAGGGGCCAGAGGGGAGCAGTACTTC. Translation gives CASRPLDRTGARGEQYF.